The clone carrying this T cell receptor (beta chain) has only one observation. What it binds is unknown. The conserved closing phenylalanine or tryptophan is absent in this CDR3, likely reflecting a read error. The DNA is left out, because the CDR3 cannot be placed on it with certainty; the CDR3 is given as TCRdb lists it. The CDR3 is 12 amino acids long, termini counted. CDR1 and CDR2 (germline): SEHNR, FQNEAQ (reference sequence). Using a J-beta primer mix together with a sample-barcoded 5' primer, a second PCR was run for roughly 7 to 12 cycles. MiXCR, run by TCRdb on the 5' RACE reads, gives a single entry per CDR3 protein. The table includes some 760,000 distinct CDR3 sequences, 25% detected once. This record belongs to a study of blood T cells in healthy people across ages. Study outcomes and limitations: Expanded clonotype shifts may have been confounded, as the donors had an unknown CMV status.

The same data also contributed to another study, on T cells of mothers and their children.

Source material: blood. This chain links TRBV7-9 with TRBJ2-7. The receptor was isolated from a boy younger than 18 in good health. The CDR3 protein is CASSSVTYEQNS.